The 27 T cell receptor beta chains below were found in one sample sequenced in a study of glioma-infiltrating T cells. TCR alpha and beta CDR3 regions were amplified from RNA using iRepertoire nested multiplex PCR. TCRdb passed the multiplex PCR reads through MiXCR, listing each CDR3 protein once. The repertoire holds 300,000 to 450,000 distinct CDR3 sequences, with 41% as singletons. The sequenced material came from glioma tissue, nonneoplastic brain tissue, or PBMCs (not recorded which). The source of these receptors is a human donor with low-grade glioma or glioblastoma, undergoing nonglioma brain surgery, or in good health (not recorded which).

This clonotype was counted ten times or more. V gene TRBV28 combines with J gene TRBJ2-3; the match to TRBD1 covers 8 bases. The V gene end was trimmed by 8 bases and the J gene end by 4 bases; junction bases not matched to a gene: 8. Germline CDR1 MDHEN, CDR2 SYDVKM. The CDR3 consists of 14 residues. CDR3 sequence (DNA): TGTGCCAGCGTCGACAGGGGCCGATCAGATACGCAGTATTTT. As protein: CASVDRGRSDTQYF.

About this clonotype: This may come from a read error, since a much larger clone is one base off. The chain has TRBV6-1 and TRBJ1-1, with 7 bases aligning to TRBD1. CDR1 MNHNS and CDR2 SASEGT come from the germline V gene. Unmatched junction bases numbered 9, after V lost 4 bases and J lost 4 bases. The CDR3 covers 15 residues. The CDR3 reads CASSATGTAGTEAFF. The DNA for the CDR3 is TGTGCCAGCAGTGCAACCGGGACAGCGGGCACTGAAGCTTTCTTT.

Turning to this clonotype: A read error may explain this, as a much larger clone is one base away. The V gene is TRBV6-2 or TRBV6-3, the J gene TRBJ2-2; no reliable D call. The CDR3 length is 14 residues. The V and J ends lost 3 bases and 6 bases respectively, with 11 bases between them. Germline V CDR1 and CDR2: MNHEY, SVGEGT. CDR3 sequence: CASSYRWVAGELFF. DNA for the CDR3: TGTGCCAGCAGTTATAGATGGGTAGCCGGGGAGCTGTTTTTT.

This clonotype was seen more than once but under ten times. The genes are TRBV19 and TRBJ2-7; TRBD1 aligns across 9 bases. The germline V gene has CDR1 LNHDA and CDR2 SQIVND (reference sequence). The J segment lost 0 bases and the V segment lost 6 bases, leaving 6 bases of the junction unmatched. The CDR3 is 15 amino acids. In DNA form, the CDR3 reads TGTGCCAGTAGCTCTGGGACAGGGTTCTCCTACGAGCAGTACTTC. The encoded protein is CASSSGTGFSYEQYF.

This clonotype was seen repeatedly, ten times or more. This chain joins TRBV15 and TRBJ2-4; 10 nucleotides match TRBD2. Germline values: CDR1 LNHNV, CDR2 YYDKDF (reference sequence). The CDR3 runs 19 residues. The V segment lost 6 bases and the J segment 0 bases; nucleotides outside the gene matches: 14. DNA for the CDR3: TGTGCCACCAGTTTCCCCCTAGCGGGAGACAGCCAAGCCAAAAACATTCAGTACTTC. Its protein product is CATSFPLAGDSQAKNIQYF.

Remarks on this clonotype: A much larger clone sits a single nucleotide away, making a read error possible. This chain links TRBV2 with TRBJ2-5; no reliable D call. CDR1 and CDR2 from the germline V gene are SNHLY and FYNNEI. The CDR3 contains 13 residues. CDR3 DNA: TGTGCCGGCAGTGAATATAGGCAAGAGACCCAGTACTTC. The encoded protein is CAGSEYRQETQYF.

This clonotype came up many times. V usage is TRBV20-1 and J usage is TRBJ2-7; the match to TRBD2 covers 10 bases. The CDR3 has 14 amino acids. The V gene's germline CDR1 is DFQATT and CDR2 SNEGSKA (reference sequence). Trimming removed 5 bases from V and 0 bases from J; junction bases left unmatched: 4. The chain's CDR3 is CSAEAGGSSYEQYF. The DNA for the CDR3 is TGCAGTGCTGAAGCGGGAGGGAGCTCCTACGAGCAGTACTTC.

J is TRBJ2-6 and V is TRBV20-1, with D perhaps given as TRBD1 or TRBD2 (5 bases each). From germline, CDR1 is DFQATT and CDR2 SNEGSKA (reference sequence). Between the trimmed V and J ends, which lost 5 bases and 0 bases, there was a span of 11 bases. CDR3 size: 15 residues. Written as DNA, the CDR3 is TGCAGTGCTTCGGGACGGAGCTCTGGGGCCAACGTCCTGACTTTC. Its protein is CSASGRSSGANVLTF.

About this clonotype: One end of the junction is discordant with germline, which a read error may explain. The chain is built from TRBV24-1 and TRBJ2-1, with 9 bases aligning to TRBD2. The CDR3 extends over 15 amino acids. Germline V gives CDR1 KGHDR, CDR2 SFDVKD. CDR3 amino acids: CATSDSGLAYHEQFF. The CDR3 DNA is TGTGCCACCAGTGATTCGGGACTAGCCTACCATGAGCAGTTCTTC.

The sample holds a few counts of this clonotype. CDR3: CASSQQVSNTGELFF. In DNA, the CDR3 is TGTGCCAGCAGTCAACAGGTTTCGAACACCGGGGAGCTGTTTTTT. The rearrangement links TRBV12-3 or TRBV12-4 to TRBJ2-2; D possibly corresponds to TRBD1 (5 bases). This CDR3 is built from 15 residues. The V gene lost 5 bases and the J gene lost 0 bases, with 10 bases spanning the gap.

This clonotype was picked up a small number of times. J is TRBJ1-5 and V is TRBV20-1; 7 bases are a match to TRBD1. Germline CDR1 and CDR2: DFQATT and SNEGSKA (reference sequence). V was clipped by 5 bases and J by 4 bases; unmatched bases: 5. The CDR3 contains 13 residues. CDR3 sequence reads: CSAGQAVNQPQHF. The CDR3 nucleotides read TGCAGTGCTGGACAGGCTGTAAATCAGCCCCAGCATTTT.

This clonotype was seen ten or more times. V gene TRBV6-1 combines with J gene TRBJ2-3; D not resolved. This CDR3 has 14 amino acids. The germline V gene has CDR1 MNHNS and CDR2 SASEGT. V dropped 10 bases and J dropped 2 bases, with 16 bases sitting between them. This CDR3 reads CATRPGGFTDTQYF. In DNA, the CDR3 is TGTGCCACCAGACCGGGTGGATTCACAGATACGCAGTATTTT.

The chain joins TRBV7-2 to TRBJ2-7; 8 bases map to TRBD1. Trimming removed 1 base from V and 7 bases from J; junction bases left unmatched: 12. CDR1 SGHTA and CDR2 FQGNSA come from the germline V gene. This CDR3 contains 16 residues. The CDR3, as DNA: TGTGCCAGCAGCTTAGGTCCAATAGGGACAGGTTTAGAGCAGTACTTC. As protein: CASSLGPIGTGLEQYF.

A remark on this clonotype: The germline gene is not matched at one end of the junction; a read error may be the cause. The rearrangement links TRBV7-2 to TRBJ2-7; TRBD2 is a possible D gene (7 bases). CDR1 and CDR2 from the germline V gene are SGHTA and FQGNSA. The length of the CDR3 is 17 residues. CDR3 sequence reads: CDSSPSPTGGSSYEQYF. The CDR3 nucleotides are TGTGACAGCAGCCCATCCCCAACGGGGGGCTCTTCCTACGAGCAGTACTTC. Filled out from reference TRBV7-2 and TRBJ2-7, the complete variable domain reads GAGVSQSPSNKVTEKGKDVELRCDPISGHTALYWYRQSLGQGLEFLIYFQGNSAPDKSGLPSDRFSAERTGGSVSTLTIQRTQQEDSAVYLCDSSPSPTGGSSYEQYFGPGTRLTVT.

The chain uses TRBV19 and TRBJ2-6; D uncertain. The ends were cut back, 2 bases at V and 4 bases at J, with 9 bases in the middle. Germline loops: CDR1 LNHDA, CDR2 SQIVND (reference sequence). This CDR3 has 15 residues. DNA for the CDR3: TGTGCCAGTAGTATAAGTCAGATCGGGGCCAACGTCCTGACTTTC. Translating gives CASSISQIGANVLTF.

This clonotype was recorded only once. This clone may be a read error of a much larger clone one base away. This sequence joins TRBV6-2 or TRBV6-3 and TRBJ2-2; D not resolved. This CDR3 contains 17 residues. Per germline, CDR1 MNHEY and CDR2 SVGEGT. Trimming stripped 11 bases from V and 4 bases from J, with 26 bases between. The CDR3 loop reads CALARVRDGYGTGELFF. CDR3 coding DNA: TGTGCCTTAGCAAGAGTAAGGGATGGATATGGCACCGGGGAGCTGTTTTTT.

The chain recombines TRBV6-1 with TRBJ2-5, with D perhaps matching TRBD1 (8 bases). The CDR3 extends over 16 amino acids. Trimming shortened V by 5 bases and J by 7 bases, and 23 bases separated the two germline ends. Germline lookup yields CDR1 MNHNS and CDR2 SASEGT. For the CDR3, the DNA is TGTGCCAGCAGTCGCCTTCTACAGGGGGAGCGGGGGACCCAGTACTTC. It encodes CASSRLLQGERGTQYF.

The count of this clonotype is one. The chain employs TRBV20-1 and TRBJ2-7, with a tentative D call TRBD2 (6 bases). V was clipped by 6 bases and J by 1 base, with 16 bases between them. The germline V gene encodes CDR1 DFQATT and CDR2 SNEGSKA (reference sequence). The CDR3 runs to 14 residues. CDR3 loop: CSAGRGTFSYEQYF. DNA of the CDR3: TGCAGTGCGGGACGCGGGACCTTTTCCTACGAGCAGTACTTC.

The chain is built from TRBV19 and TRBJ2-5, with 7 bases aligning to TRBD2. After removal of 5 bases from V and 11 bases from J, the junction contained 26 bases not matched to a gene. The CDR3 is 18 amino acids. Germline CDR1 reads LNHDA; CDR2 reads SQIVND (reference sequence). The CDR3 spells CASSVAGRASGLYNEQYF. DNA of the CDR3: TGTGCCAGTAGTGTAGCCGGTCGGGCTAGCGGTCTCTACAATGAGCAGTACTTC.

This clonotype was detected many times. The chain has TRBV6-5 and TRBJ2-1; unclear D gene. Looked up from germline, CDR1 is MNHEY and CDR2 is SVGAGI. This CDR3 spans 13 amino acids. Trimming took off 5 bases at V and 4 bases at J, with 9 bases between the two ends. The CDR3 loop is CASSTDAYNEQFF. CDR3 nucleotide sequence: TGTGCCAGCAGTACGGACGCATACAATGAGCAGTTCTTC.

The genes are TRBV2 and TRBJ1-6, with a possible D match to TRBD1 (6 bases). The CDR3 covers 15 residues. From germline, CDR1 is SNHLY and CDR2 FYNNEI. V was clipped by 2 bases and J by 7 bases, with 12 bases between them. The CDR3 loop reads CASSEWGARNSPLHF. CDR3 DNA sequence: TGTGCCAGCAGTGAATGGGGGGCGCGGAATTCACCCCTCCACTTT.

Many counts were recorded for this clonotype. This chain connects TRBV6-2 or TRBV6-3 to TRBJ1-2, with 11 bases identical to TRBD1. Losses at the gene ends were 2 bases for V and 2 bases for J; bases not matched to a gene: 4. Germline lookup yields CDR1 MNHEY and CDR2 SVGEGT. The CDR3 is made up of 16 amino acids. The DNA for the CDR3 is TGTGCCAGCAGTTACCCTCGGACAGGGGGCAACTATGGCTACACCTTC. Its protein is CASSYPRTGGNYGYTF.

The chain joins TRBV7-2 to TRBJ2-7; D not certain. Trimming removed 6 bases at V and 4 bases at J, with 4 bases between. CDR3 length: 10 amino acids. Germline CDR1 SGHTA, CDR2 FQGNSA. The CDR3 region is CASRGYEQYF. CDR3 DNA: TGTGCCAGCAGAGGATACGAGCAGTACTTC. Combining the CDR3 with reference TRBV7-2 and TRBJ2-7 gives the whole variable domain GAGVSQSPSNKVTEKGKDVELRCDPISGHTALYWYRQSLGQGLEFLIYFQGNSAPDKSGLPSDRFSAERTGGSVSTLTIQRTQQEDSAVYLCASRGYEQYFGPGTRLTVT.

A note on this clonotype: It may be a read error: a sequence one base away is much more abundant. The chain joins TRBV20-1 to TRBJ1-2, with unresolved D. Trimming removed 5 bases at V and 0 bases at J, with 10 bases between. The V gene's germline CDR1 is DFQATT and CDR2 SNEGSKA (reference sequence). The CDR3 is made up of 13 amino acids. The CDR3 DNA follows: TGCAGTGCTTGGAGAGCTTCTAACTATGGCTACACCTTC. Translating it yields CSAWRASNYGYTF.

This clonotype was found many times. The V and J genes are TRBV20-1 and TRBJ2-3; D unclear. V gave up 5 bases and J gave up 10 bases, with 16 bases separating them. This CDR3 has 12 amino acids. Germline values: CDR1 DFQATT, CDR2 SNEGSKA (reference sequence). CDR3 bases: TGCAGTGCTCTCCTGGCCCTTGAATCGCAGTATTTT. Its protein product is CSALLALESQYF.

This chain uses TRBV25-1 with TRBJ1-3; tentatively, D is TRBD1 (6 bases). CDR1 is MGHDK and CDR2 is SYGVNS in the germline V gene. V shed 7 bases and J shed 4 bases, with 14 bases lying between them. This CDR3 has 14 amino acids. The CDR3 loop is CASMMDSFGNTIYF. The CDR3 region has the DNA TGTGCCAGCATGATGGACAGCTTCGGAAACACCATATATTTT.

This chain joins TRBV20-1 and TRBJ2-7, with 11 bases lining up with TRBD2. With V trimmed by 6 bases and J by 3 bases, 7 bases remained unmatched. Germline V CDR1 and CDR2: DFQATT, SNEGSKA (reference sequence). This CDR3 has 14 amino acids. In DNA, the CDR3 is TGCAGTGCCCCGGGACTAGCGGAGATCTACGAGCAGTACTTC. It codes for CSAPGLAEIYEQYF.